This record looks at one T cell receptor (beta chain) sequence and its context. Its specificity is unknown. Clones were read by immunoSEQ multiplex PCR, and TCRdb kept only the in-frame ones, dropping some. The sample has more than 7,500 clones, 65% to 80% seen once. This entry is derived from a study of brain T cells in children with intractable seizures. Findings and limits, study-wide: HCMV serostatus was not known, and viral specificity came from CDR3 similarity only.

Only cases whose brain tissue showed the highest T cell transcript signatures were sequenced. The CDR3 length is 15 residues. Germline V lookup: CDR1 SGHRS, CDR2 YFSETQ. Between the trimmed V and J ends, which lost 1 base and 3 bases, there was a span of 10 bases. This TCR came from a boy younger than two with tuberous sclerosis and intractable seizures. The sequencing used resected brain tissue, collected at surgery. The chain couples TRBV5-1 to TRBJ2-2; no clear D. CDR3 region: CASSLLGMDTGELFF. The CDR3 DNA sequence: TGCGCCAGCAGCTTGTTGGGAATGGACACCGGGGAGCTGTTTTTT.